One and the same sample provided the 4 T cell receptor beta chains below, sequenced in a study of cytomegalovirus exposure and HLA in healthy donors (TCRdb year 2017). Library construction relied on the immunoSEQ multiplex PCR assay. A mixture of 60 forward primers for TCR Vbeta segments and 13 reverse primers for TCR Jbeta segments was used in the multiplex PCR. Drawn from immuneACCESS, this table holds only the in-frame rearrangements with V and J called that TCRdb kept. Clones are partly lost; checked studies trace under half to an unresolved V gene and leave the rest unexplained. Counted in this sample were about 130,000 clones; about 80% of them appeared once. The top ten clonotypes cover roughly 1.2% of the sample. The sequencing sample was made of PBMCs. The receptors derive from a girl aged 2-10 years in good health and CMV-seronegative.

This chain uses TRBV4-2 with TRBJ2-2; 7 nucleotides agree with TRBD1. J gave up 4 bases and V 3 bases, and 11 bases lay outside the gene matches. This CDR3 contains 17 residues. Germline V gene data show CDR1 as LGHNA and CDR2 as YNFKEQ. This CDR3 reads CASSQAADRVGTGELFF. DNA of the CDR3: TGTGCCAGCAGCCAGGCCGCCGACAGGGTGGGCACCGGGGAGCTGTTTTTT.

The chain couples TRBV5-1 to TRBJ2-7, with D uncertain. Per the germline V gene, CDR1 is SGHRS and CDR2 is YFSETQ. This CDR3 has 14 residues. V was shortened by 0 bases and J by 0 bases, with 7 bases between the two germline ends. Here the CDR3 DNA reads TGCGCCAGCAGCTTGGCTCTGAGCTCCTACGAGCAGTACTTC. Encoded protein: CASSLALSSYEQYF.

The chain joins TRBV5-1 to TRBJ2-3, with unresolved D. Trimming removed 6 bases from V and 0 bases from J, with 14 bases in between. Germline V lookup: CDR1 SGHRS, CDR2 YFSETQ. This CDR3 has 15 amino acids. The CDR3 region has the DNA TGCGCCAGCAATTACCGGTCGCCTAGCACAGATACGCAGTATTTT. Translation gives CASNYRSPSTDTQYF.

The V and J genes are TRBV28 and TRBJ1-1, with no clear D. In germline, CDR1 is MDHEN, CDR2 SYDVKM. The CDR3 runs 13 residues. V lost 6 bases and J 0 bases, leaving 8 bases between the germline ends. The CDR3 reads CASSQVVNTEAFF. In DNA form, the CDR3 reads TGTGCCAGCAGCCAGGTTGTGAACACTGAAGCTTTCTTT. Full variable domain (missing parts from reference TRBV28 and TRBJ1-1): DVKVTQSSRYLVKRTGEKVFLECVQDMDHENMFWYRQDPGLGLRLIYFSYDVKMKEKGDIPEGYSVSREKKERFSLILESASTNQTSMYLCASSQVVNTEAFFGQGTRLTVV.